Given below is one TCR beta chain in context. This sample is drawn from a study of glioma-infiltrating T cells after dendritic cell vaccination. The table came from immunoSEQ multiplex PCR; TCRdb's copy has only in-frame clones and leaves some out. Of approximately 100,000 clones in the sample, 79% are singletons; the top ten hold under 7%. CDR1 is SGHRS and CDR2 is YFSETQ in the germline V gene. V was cut by 4 bases and J by 1 base, with 14 bases left in between. The CDR3 sequence is 15 residues long. The clonotype originates from a human donor with glioblastoma. Sequences were derived from blood, sampled before dendritic cell vaccination. The V call is TRBV5-1, the J call TRBJ2-5; D possibly corresponds to TRBD1 (5 bases). The CDR3, as DNA: TGCGCCAGCAGCCCAAGACAGCCGATCCAAGAGACCCAGTACTTC. Translating it yields CASSPRQPIQETQYF.